This T cell receptor (beta chain) originates from a study of T cell repertoires in cytomegalovirus infection. This CDR3 has 17 amino acids. Germline V CDR1 and CDR2: MNHEY, SVGAGI. V trimming: 4 bases; J trimming: 3 bases; junction bases outside the gene matches: 9. Turning to this clonotype: The antigen is not known.

From the reads, TCRdb called clonotypes with MiXCR, one entry per CDR3 protein. The sample contains hundreds of thousands of distinct CDR3 sequences, around 32% of which appear only once. This receptor was obtained from a human donor in good health (CMV status not recorded). Some clones in this sample may be carry-over from other donors' samples. Here the sequenced sample was cultured PBMCs, taken from culture after CMV antigen stimulation. The rearrangement joins TRBV6-5 to TRBJ2-1, with 10 bases identical to TRBD2. The CDR3 sequence: CASSWTSGMINYNEQFF. CDR3 in DNA: TGTGCCAGCAGTTGGACTAGCGGCATGATAAACTACAATGAGCAGTTCTTC.